The sequence of this TCR beta chain was determined in a study of CD8 T cells in ankylosing spondylitis. Findings and limits, study-wide: What seemed typical of ankylosing spondylitis blood was a TCR beta motif built from roughly eight highly homologous variants.

TCRdb passed the 5' RACE reads through MiXCR, listing each CDR3 protein once. Altogether over 200,000 distinct CDR3 sequences are present, 15% to 20% being singletons, with the ten largest covering roughly 46%. This clonotype was counted a few times. The antigen is undetermined. CDR1 and CDR2 (germline): SEHNR, FQNEAQ (reference sequence). The CDR3 totals 14 residues. J lost 10 bases, V lost 5 bases, and 11 bases had no gene match. The specimen sequenced was blood, either unsorted or a sorted T cell fraction (not recorded which). The chain is built from TRBV7-9 and TRBJ2-1; 7 nucleotides align to TRBD1. The origin of this receptor is a male donor with ankylosing spondylitis. CDR3 bases: TGTGCCAGCAGCCAGGGACAGACGCACGCCGAGCAGTTCTTC. Protein product: CASSQGQTHAEQFF.